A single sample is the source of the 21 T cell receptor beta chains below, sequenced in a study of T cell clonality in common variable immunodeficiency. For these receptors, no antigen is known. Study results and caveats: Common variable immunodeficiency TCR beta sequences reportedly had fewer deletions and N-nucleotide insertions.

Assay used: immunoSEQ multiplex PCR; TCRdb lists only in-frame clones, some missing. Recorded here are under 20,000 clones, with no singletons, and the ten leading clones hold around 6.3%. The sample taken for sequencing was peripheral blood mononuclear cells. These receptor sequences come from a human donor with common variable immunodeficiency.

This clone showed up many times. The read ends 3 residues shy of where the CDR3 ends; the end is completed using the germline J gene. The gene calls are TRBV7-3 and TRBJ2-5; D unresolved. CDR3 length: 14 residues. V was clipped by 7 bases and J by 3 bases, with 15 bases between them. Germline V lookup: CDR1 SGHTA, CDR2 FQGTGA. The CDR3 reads CASNIAPPKETQYF. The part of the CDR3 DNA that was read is TGTGCCAGCAATATTGCGCCACCGAAAGAGACC. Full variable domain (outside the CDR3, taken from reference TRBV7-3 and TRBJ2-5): GAGVSQTPSNKVTEKGKYVELRCDPISGHTALYWYRQSLGQGPEFLIYFQGTGAADDSGLPNDRFFAVRPEGSVSTLKIQRTERGDSAVYLCASNIAPPKETQYFGPGTRLLVL.

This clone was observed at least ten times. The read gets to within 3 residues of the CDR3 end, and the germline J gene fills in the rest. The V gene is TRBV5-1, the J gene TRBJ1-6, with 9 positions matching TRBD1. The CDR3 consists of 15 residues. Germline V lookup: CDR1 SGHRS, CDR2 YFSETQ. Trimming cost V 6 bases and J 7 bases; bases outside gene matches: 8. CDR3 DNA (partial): TGCGCCAGCACCCCCCTCGGACAGGGGAATTCACCC. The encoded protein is CASTPLGQGNSP. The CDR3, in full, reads CASTPLGQGNSPLHF. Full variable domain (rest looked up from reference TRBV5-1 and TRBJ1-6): KAGVTQTPRYLIKTRGQQVTLSCSPISGHRSVSWYQQTPGQGLQFLFEYFSETQRNKGNFPGRFSGRQFSNSRSEMNVSTLELGDSALYLCASTPLGQGNSPLHFGNGTRLTVT.

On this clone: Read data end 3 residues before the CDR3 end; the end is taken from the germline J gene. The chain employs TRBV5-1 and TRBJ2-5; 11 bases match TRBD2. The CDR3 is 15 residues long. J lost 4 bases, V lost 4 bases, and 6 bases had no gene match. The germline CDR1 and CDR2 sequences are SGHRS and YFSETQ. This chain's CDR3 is CASSPYTSGRETQYF. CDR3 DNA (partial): TGCGCCAGCAGCCCGTACACTAGCGGGAGAGAGACC.

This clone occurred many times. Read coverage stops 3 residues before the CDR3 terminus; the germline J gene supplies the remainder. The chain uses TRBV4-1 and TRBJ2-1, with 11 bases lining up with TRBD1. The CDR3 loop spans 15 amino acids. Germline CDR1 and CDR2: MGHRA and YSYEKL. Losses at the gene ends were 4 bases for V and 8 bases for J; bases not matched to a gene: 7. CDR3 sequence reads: CASSPGTGGGDEQFF. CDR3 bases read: TGCGCCAGCAGCCCCGGGACAGGGGGGGGAGATGAG.

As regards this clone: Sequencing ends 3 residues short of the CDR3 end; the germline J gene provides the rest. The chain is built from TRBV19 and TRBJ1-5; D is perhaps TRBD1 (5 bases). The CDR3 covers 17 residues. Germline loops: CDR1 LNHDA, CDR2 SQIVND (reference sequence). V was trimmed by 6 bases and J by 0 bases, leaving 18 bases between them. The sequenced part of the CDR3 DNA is TGTGCCAGTAGCCCCGGTTGGGGCCGCTATAGCAATCAGCCC. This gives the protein CASSPGWGRYSNQP. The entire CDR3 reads CASSPGWGRYSNQPQHF.

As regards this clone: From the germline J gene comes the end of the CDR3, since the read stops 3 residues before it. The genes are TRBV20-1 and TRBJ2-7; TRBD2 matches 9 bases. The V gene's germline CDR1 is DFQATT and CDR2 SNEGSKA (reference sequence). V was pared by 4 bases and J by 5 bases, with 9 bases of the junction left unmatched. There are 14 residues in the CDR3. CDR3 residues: CSATPAGGPDEQYF. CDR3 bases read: TGCAGTGCTACACCAGCGGGAGGCCCCGACGAG.

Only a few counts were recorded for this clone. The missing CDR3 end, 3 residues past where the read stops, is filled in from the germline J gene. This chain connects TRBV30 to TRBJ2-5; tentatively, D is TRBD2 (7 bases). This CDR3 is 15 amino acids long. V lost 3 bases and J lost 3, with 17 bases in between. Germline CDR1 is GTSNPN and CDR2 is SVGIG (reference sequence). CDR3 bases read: TGTGCCTGGAGATTAAGCGGGGCAGGGGAAGAGACC. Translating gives CAWRLSGAGEET. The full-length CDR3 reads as CAWRLSGAGEETQYF.

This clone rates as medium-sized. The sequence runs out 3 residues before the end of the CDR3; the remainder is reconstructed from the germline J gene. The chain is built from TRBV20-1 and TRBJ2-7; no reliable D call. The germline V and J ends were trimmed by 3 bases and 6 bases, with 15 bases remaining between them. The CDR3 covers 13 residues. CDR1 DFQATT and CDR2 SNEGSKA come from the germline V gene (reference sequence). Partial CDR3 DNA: TGCAGTGCTAGCGAGACGCCGGCAGGCGAG. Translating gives CSASETPAGE. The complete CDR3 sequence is CSASETPAGEQYF.

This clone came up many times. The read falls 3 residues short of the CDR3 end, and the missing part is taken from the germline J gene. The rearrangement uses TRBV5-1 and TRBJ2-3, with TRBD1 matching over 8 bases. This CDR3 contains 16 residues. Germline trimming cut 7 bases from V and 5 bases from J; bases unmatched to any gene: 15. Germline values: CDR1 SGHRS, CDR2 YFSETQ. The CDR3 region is CASSSGTGGLKDTQYF. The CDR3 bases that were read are TGCGCCAGCTCCAGCGGTACAGGGGGTTTAAAAGATACG.

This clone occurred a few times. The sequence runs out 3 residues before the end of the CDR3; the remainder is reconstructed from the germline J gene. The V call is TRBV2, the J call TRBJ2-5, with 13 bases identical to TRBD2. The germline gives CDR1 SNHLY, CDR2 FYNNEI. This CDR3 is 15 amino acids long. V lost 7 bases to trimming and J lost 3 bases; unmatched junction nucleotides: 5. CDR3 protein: CASIQGLAGEETQYF. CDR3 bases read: TGTGCCAGCATTCAAGGACTAGCGGGAGAAGAGACC.

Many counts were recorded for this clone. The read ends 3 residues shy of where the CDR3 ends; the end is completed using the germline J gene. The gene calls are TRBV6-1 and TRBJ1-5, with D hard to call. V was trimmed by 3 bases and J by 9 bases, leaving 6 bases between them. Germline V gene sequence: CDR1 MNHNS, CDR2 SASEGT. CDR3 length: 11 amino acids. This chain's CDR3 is CASSDGGPQHF. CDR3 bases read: TGTGCCAGCAGTGACGGTGGGCCC.

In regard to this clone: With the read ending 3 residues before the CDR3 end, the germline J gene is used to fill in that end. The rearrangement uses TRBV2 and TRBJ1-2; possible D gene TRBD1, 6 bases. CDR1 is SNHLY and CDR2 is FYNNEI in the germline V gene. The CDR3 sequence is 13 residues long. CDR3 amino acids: CASRFSGARGYTF. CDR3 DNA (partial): TGTGCCAGCCGGTTCTCAGGGGCCAGGGGC.

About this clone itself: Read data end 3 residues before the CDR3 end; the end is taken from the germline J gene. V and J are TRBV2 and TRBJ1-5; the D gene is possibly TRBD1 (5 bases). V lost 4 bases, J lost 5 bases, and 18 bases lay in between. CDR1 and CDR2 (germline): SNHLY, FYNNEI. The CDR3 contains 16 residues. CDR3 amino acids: CASSVVRVAGHQPQHF. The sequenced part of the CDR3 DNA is TGTGCCAGCAGTGTGGTCAGGGTGGCGGGGCATCAGCCC.

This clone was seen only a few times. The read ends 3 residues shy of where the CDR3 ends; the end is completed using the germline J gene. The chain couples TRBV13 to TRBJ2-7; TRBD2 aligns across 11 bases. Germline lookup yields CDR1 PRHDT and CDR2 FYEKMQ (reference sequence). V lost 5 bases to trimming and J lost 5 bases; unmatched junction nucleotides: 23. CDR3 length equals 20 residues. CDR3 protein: CASSTLSGLAERETSDEQYF. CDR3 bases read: TGTGCCAGCAGCACTTTATCGGGACTAGCGGAACGAGAGACTTCTGACGAG.

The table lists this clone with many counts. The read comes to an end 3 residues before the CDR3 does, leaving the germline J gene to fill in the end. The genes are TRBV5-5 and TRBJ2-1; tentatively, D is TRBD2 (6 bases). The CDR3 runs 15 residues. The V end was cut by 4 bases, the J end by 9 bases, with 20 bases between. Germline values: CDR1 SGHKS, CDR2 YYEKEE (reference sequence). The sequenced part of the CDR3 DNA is TGTGCCAGCAGCAAAAGGGACTCCCCTGGGGGTGAG. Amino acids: CASSKRDSPGGE. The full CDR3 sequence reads CASSKRDSPGGEQFF.

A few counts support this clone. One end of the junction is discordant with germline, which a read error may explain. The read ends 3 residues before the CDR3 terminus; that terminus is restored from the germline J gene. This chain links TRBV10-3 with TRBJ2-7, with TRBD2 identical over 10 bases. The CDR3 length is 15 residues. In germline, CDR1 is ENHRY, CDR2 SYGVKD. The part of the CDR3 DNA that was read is TGTGCCATCAGTGATAGCGGGAGGTCCTCCAACGAG. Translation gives CAISDSGRSSNE. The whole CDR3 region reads CAISDSGRSSNEQYF.

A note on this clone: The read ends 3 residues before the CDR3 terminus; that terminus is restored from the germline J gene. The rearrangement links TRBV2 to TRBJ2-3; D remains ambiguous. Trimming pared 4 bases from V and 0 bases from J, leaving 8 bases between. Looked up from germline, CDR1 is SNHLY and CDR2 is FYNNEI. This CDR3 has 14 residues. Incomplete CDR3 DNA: TGTGCCAGCAGTGCACAGCTTAGCACAGATACG. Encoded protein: CASSAQLSTDT. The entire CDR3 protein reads CASSAQLSTDTQYF.

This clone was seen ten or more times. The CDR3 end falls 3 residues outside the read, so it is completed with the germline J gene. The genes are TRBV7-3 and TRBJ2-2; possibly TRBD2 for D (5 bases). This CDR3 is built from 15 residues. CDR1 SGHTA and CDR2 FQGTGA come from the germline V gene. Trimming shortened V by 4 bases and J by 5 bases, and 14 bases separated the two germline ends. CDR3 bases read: TGTGCCAGCAGCTCTGGACTTCTAAAAACCGGGGAG. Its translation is CASSSGLLKTGE. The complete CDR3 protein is CASSSGLLKTGELFF.

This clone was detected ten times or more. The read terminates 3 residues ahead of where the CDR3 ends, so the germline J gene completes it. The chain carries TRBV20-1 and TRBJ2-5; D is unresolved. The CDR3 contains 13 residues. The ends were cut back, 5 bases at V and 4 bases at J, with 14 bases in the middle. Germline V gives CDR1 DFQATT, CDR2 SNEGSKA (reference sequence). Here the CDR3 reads CSASDPQVETQYF. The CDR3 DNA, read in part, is TGCAGTGCTTCAGACCCCCAGGTAGAGACC.

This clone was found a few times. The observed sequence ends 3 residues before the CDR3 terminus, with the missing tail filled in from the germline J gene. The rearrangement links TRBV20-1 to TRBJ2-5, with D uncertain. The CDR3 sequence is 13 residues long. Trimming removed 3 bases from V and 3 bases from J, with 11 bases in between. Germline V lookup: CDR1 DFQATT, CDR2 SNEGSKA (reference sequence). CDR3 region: CSASGSGKETQYF. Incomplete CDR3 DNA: TGCAGTGCTAGTGGGTCAGGCAAAGAGACC.

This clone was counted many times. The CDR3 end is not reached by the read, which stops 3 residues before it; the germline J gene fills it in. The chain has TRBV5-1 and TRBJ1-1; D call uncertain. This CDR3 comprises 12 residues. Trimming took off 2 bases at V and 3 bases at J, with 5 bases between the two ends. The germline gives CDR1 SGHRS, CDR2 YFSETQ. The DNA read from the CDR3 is TGCGCCAGCAGCTTCCGGGACACTGAA. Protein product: CASSFRDTE. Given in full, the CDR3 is CASSFRDTEAFF. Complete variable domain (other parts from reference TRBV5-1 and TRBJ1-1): KAGVTQTPRYLIKTRGQQVTLSCSPISGHRSVSWYQQTPGQGLQFLFEYFSETQRNKGNFPGRFSGRQFSNSRSEMNVSTLELGDSALYLCASSFRDTEAFFGQGTRLTVV.